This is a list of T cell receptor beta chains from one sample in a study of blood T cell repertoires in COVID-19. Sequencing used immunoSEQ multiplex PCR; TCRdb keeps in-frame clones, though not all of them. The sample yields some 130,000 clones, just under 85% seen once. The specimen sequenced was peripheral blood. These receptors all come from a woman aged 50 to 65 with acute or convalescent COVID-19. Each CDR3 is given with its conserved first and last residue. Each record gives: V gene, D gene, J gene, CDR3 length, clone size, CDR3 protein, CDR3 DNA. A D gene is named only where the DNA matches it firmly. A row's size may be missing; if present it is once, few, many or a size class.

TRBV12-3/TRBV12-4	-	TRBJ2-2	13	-	CASTPFSPGELFF	TGTGCCAGCACACCCTTTAGCCCCGGGGAGCTGTTTTTT
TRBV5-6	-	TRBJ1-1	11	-	CASSTGTEAFF	TGTGCCAGCAGTACAGGGACTGAAGCTTTCTTT
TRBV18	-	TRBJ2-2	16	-	CASSPPLTDTTGELFF	TGTGCCAGCTCACCACCTCTAACAGATACGACCGGGGAGCTGTTTTTT
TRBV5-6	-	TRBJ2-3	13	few	CASSFRQYDTQYF	TGTGCCAGCAGCTTCCGACAATACGATACGCAGTATTTT
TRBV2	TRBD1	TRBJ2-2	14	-	CASSENTGAGELFF	TGTGCCAGCAGTGAAAACACAGGGGCCGGGGAGCTGTTTTTT
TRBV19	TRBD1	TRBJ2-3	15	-	CASTPDRISTDTQYF	TGTGCCAGTACCCCGGACAGGATTAGCACAGATACGCAGTATTTT
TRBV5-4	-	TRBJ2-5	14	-	CASRGGLREETQYF	TGTGCCAGCAGGGGGGGGCTTCGGGAGGAGACCCAGTACTTC
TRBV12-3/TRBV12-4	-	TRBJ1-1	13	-	CASSFSQNTEAFF	TGTGCCAGCAGTTTCTCACAGAACACTGAAGCTTTCTTT
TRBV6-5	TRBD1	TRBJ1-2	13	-	CASSPDRGYGYTF	TGTGCCAGCTCCCCGGACAGGGGGTATGGCTACACCTTC
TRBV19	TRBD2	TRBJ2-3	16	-	CASSRASGGSTDTQYF	TGTGCCAGTAGTAGGGCTAGCGGGGGGAGCACAGATACGCAGTATTTT
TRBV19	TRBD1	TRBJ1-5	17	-	CASSTIRDSRSNQPQHF	TGTGCCAGTAGTACGATCCGGGACAGCCGATCCAATCAGCCCCAGCATTTT
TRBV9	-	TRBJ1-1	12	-	CASSRTEREAFF	TGTGCCAGCAGTCGAACGGAGCGCGAAGCTTTCTTT
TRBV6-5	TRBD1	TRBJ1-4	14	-	CASSPGTGLEKLFF	TGTGCCAGCAGCCCCGGGACAGGATTGGAAAAACTGTTTTTT
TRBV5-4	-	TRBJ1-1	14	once	CASSSRTTNTEAFF	TGTGCCAGCAGCTCACGGACAACGAACACTGAAGCTTTCTTT
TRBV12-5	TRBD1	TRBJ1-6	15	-	CASGLGQGAGSPLHF	TGTGCTAGTGGTTTGGGACAGGGGGCAGGTTCACCCCTCCACTTT
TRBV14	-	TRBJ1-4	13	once	CASSQSNMGKLFF	TGTGCCAGCAGCCAATCGAATATGGGCAAACTGTTTTTT
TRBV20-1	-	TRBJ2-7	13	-	CSASNRASYEQYF	TGCAGTGCTAGTAACAGAGCCTCCTACGAGCAGTACTTC
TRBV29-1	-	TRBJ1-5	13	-	CSVGYGSNQPQHF	TGCAGCGTTGGTTACGGTAGCAATCAGCCCCAGCATTTT
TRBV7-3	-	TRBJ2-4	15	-	CASSFGGERGNIQYF	TGTGCCAGCAGCTTTGGTGGGGAGAGAGGAAACATTCAGTACTTC
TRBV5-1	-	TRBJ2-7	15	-	CASSPRRDFSYEQYF	TGCGCCAGCAGCCCGCGTCGGGACTTTTCCTACGAGCAGTACTTC
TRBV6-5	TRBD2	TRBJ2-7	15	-	CASTPSGRISYEQYF	TGTGCCAGCACCCCTAGCGGGCGAATCTCCTACGAGCAGTACTTC
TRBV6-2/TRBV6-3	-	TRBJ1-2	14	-	CASSYVRGNYGYTF	TGTGCCAGCAGTTACGTTCGGGGAAATTATGGCTACACCTTC
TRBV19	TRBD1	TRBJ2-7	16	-	CASSGDRVARVHEQYF	TGTGCCAGTAGCGGCGACAGGGTCGCACGGGTCCACGAGCAGTACTTC
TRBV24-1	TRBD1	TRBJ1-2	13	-	CATRASGGDGYTF	TGTGCCACCAGAGCTTCAGGGGGCGATGGCTACACCTTC
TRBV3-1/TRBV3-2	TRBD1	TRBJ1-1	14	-	CASRRTGGATEAFF	TGTGCCAGCAGGCGGACAGGCGGGGCGACTGAAGCTTTCTTT
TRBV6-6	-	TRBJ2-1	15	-	CASSYSAGSYNEQFF	TGTGCCAGCAGTTACTCGGCGGGCTCCTACAATGAGCAGTTCTTC
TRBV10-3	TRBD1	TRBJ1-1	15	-	CAISDLGQGDTEAFF	TGTGCCATCAGTGACCTGGGACAGGGAGACACTGAAGCTTTCTTT
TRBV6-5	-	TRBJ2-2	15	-	CASSYSGVNTGELFF	TGTGCCAGCAGTTACTCGGGAGTTAACACCGGGGAGCTGTTTTTT
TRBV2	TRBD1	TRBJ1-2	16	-	CASSATGGEANYGYTF	TGTGCCAGCAGTGCGACAGGGGGGGAGGCTAACTATGGCTACACCTTC
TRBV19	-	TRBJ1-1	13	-	CASSLGGGTEAFF	TGTGCCAGTAGTTTAGGCGGTGGGACTGAAGCTTTCTTT
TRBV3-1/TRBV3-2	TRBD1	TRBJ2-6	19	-	CASSPTPTGFFSGANVLTF	TGTGCCAGCAGCCCGACTCCGACAGGGTTTTTCTCTGGGGCCAACGTCCTGACTTTC
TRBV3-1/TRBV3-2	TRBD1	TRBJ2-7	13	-	CASTLRTGGEQYF	TGTGCCAGCACCCTCCGGACAGGGGGCGAGCAGTACTTC
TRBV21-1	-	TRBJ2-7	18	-	CASSKDSHDDSELYEQYF	TGTGCCAGCAGCAAAGACTCGCACGACGACAGTGAACTCTACGAGCAGTACTTC
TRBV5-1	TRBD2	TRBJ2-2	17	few	CASSLTLLAGGTGELFF	TGCGCCAGCAGCTTAACCCTTCTAGCGGGGGGCACCGGGGAGCTGTTTTTT
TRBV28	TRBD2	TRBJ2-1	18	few	CASSLYRGASGGRDEQFF	TGTGCCAGCAGTTTATACCGCGGGGCTAGCGGGGGGAGGGATGAGCAGTTCTTC
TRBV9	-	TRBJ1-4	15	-	CASSVAPTTVGGLFF	TGTGCCAGCAGCGTAGCCCCAACCACGGTGGGGGGACTGTTTTTT
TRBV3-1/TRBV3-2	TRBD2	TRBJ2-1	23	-	CASSLKGSWGLAGGPRSLTEQFF	TGTGCCAGCAGCCTAAAAGGTTCTTGGGGACTAGCGGGGGGGCCTAGGTCGCTTACTGAGCAGTTCTTC
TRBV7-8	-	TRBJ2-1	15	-	CASSLDRATVDEQFF	TGTGCCAGCAGCTTAGACAGGGCGACTGTTGATGAGCAGTTCTTC
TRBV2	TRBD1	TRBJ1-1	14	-	CASSEARGRSEAFF	TGTGCCAGCAGTGAAGCCAGGGGGCGCAGCGAAGCTTTCTTT
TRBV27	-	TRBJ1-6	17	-	CASSSGVRGANNSPLHF	TGTGCCAGCAGTTCGGGTGTCCGGGGGGCCAATAATTCACCCCTCCACTTT
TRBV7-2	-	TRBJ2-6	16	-	CASSLAVGSGANVLTF	TGTGCCAGCAGCTTAGCGGTCGGGTCTGGGGCCAACGTCCTGACTTTC
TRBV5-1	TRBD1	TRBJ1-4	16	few	CASRRQGQTHNEKLFF	TGCGCCAGCAGGAGACAGGGACAAACCCACAATGAAAAACTGTTTTTT
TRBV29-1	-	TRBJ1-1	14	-	CSVVGGGANTEAFF	TGCAGCGTTGTGGGGGGTGGGGCGAACACTGAAGCTTTCTTT
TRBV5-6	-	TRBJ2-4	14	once	CASSSALAKNIQYF	TGTGCCAGCAGCTCTGCACTAGCCAAAAACATTCAGTACTTC
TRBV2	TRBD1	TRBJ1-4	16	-	CASSASPGQLNEKLFF	TGTGCCAGCAGCGCATCACCGGGACAGCTTAATGAAAAACTGTTTTTT
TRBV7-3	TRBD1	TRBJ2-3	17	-	CASSQSPGGLSTDTQYF	TGTGCCAGCAGCCAATCGCCAGGGGGCTTAAGCACAGATACGCAGTATTTT
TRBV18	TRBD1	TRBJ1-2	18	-	CASSPTAGGFGGNYGYTF	TGTGCCAGCTCGCCCACCGCAGGGGGCTTTGGGGGAAACTATGGCTACACCTTC
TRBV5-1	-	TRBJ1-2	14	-	CASRLGIANYGYTF	TGCGCCAGCAGATTGGGCATAGCTAACTATGGCTACACCTTC
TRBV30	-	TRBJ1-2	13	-	CVGGGLTNYGYTF	TGTGTTGGGGGGGGACTCACTAACTATGGCTACACCTTC
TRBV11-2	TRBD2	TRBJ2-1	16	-	CASSLSRAGTYNEQFF	TGTGCCAGCAGCCTAAGCAGAGCGGGAACCTACAATGAGCAGTTCTTC
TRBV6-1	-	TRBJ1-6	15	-	CASSELRASGSPLHF	TGTGCCAGCAGTGAATTGCGGGCCTCGGGATCACCCCTCCACTTT
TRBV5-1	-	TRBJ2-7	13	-	CASSLGGPYEQYF	TGCGCCAGCAGCTTAGGTGGGCCCTACGAGCAGTACTTC
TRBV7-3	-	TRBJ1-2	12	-	CASRTGRYGYTF	TGTGCCAGCAGGACAGGTCGCTATGGCTACACCTTC
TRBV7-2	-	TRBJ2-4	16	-	CASSSTEYLAKNIQYF	TGTGCCAGCAGTTCTACAGAATATCTAGCCAAAAACATTCAGTACTTC
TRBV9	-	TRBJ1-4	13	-	CASSGRGGEKLFF	TGTGCCAGCTCTGGAAGGGGTGGAGAAAAACTGTTTTTT
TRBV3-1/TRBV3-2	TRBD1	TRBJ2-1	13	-	CASKDRGYNEQFF	TGTGCCAGCAAGGACAGGGGATACAATGAGCAGTTCTTC
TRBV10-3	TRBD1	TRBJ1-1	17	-	CATRPGQGRSLNTEAFF	TGTGCCACCAGACCGGGACAGGGGCGATCCCTGAACACTGAAGCTTTCTTT
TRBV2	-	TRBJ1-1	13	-	CASSEGVRTEAFF	TGTGCCAGCTCCGAAGGGGTCAGGACTGAAGCTTTCTTT
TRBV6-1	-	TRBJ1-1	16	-	CASSETSGVVNTEAFF	TGTGCCAGCAGTGAAACCTCGGGGGTGGTGAACACTGAAGCTTTCTTT
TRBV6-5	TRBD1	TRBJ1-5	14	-	CASSPPGGGQPQHF	TGTGCCAGCAGTCCCCCAGGGGGCGGTCAGCCCCAGCATTTT